These 21 T cell receptor beta chains share one sample of origin, sequenced in a study of blood T cells in healthy people across ages (dated by TCRdb to the mid-2010s). Receptor libraries were prepared by 5' RACE. The sequencer listed for this sample is Illumina HiSeq 2500. A second PCR of roughly 6 to 12 cycles was performed with a sample-barcoded 5' primer and a J-beta primer mix. TCRdb reran the public reads through fastp at Q25 and MiXCR, keeping productive beta chains. One record per CDR3 amino acid sequence lists the most common genes and DNA. Here the sample has around 1,500,000 distinct CDR3 sequences; around two fifths occur a single time. Together, the top ten hold less than 8% of the sample. Sequenced input: blood. These receptors all come from a woman aged 18-29 years in good health.

The chain is built from TRBV7-9 and TRBJ2-1; D perhaps matches TRBD1 (6 bases). The V gene's germline CDR1 is SEHNR and CDR2 FQNEAQ (reference sequence). The CDR3 totals 14 residues. V lost 4 bases, J lost 7 bases, and 14 bases lay in between. The CDR3 loop is CASSSTQTGNEQFF. Written as DNA, the CDR3 is TGTGCCAGCAGCTCTACACAGACAGGAAATGAGCAGTTCTTC.

This chain connects TRBV10-2 to TRBJ2-5; no definite D call. The CDR3 is 13 residues long. Germline V gene lookup returns CDR1 WSHSY and CDR2 SAAADI. With 4 bases removed from V and 4 bases from J, the gap between germline ends came to 10 bases. This CDR3 reads CASSVDLRETQYF. CDR3 bases: TGCGCCAGCAGTGTGGACCTGCGAGAGACCCAGTACTTC.

This sequence joins TRBV20-1 and TRBJ2-5, with D perhaps matching TRBD2 (6 bases). Germline V gene data show CDR1 as DFQATT and CDR2 as SNEGSKA (reference sequence). The ends were cut back, 5 bases at V and 5 bases at J, with 9 bases in the middle. The CDR3 extends over 11 amino acids. Here the CDR3 reads CSARLGETQYF. CDR3 nucleotide sequence: TGCAGTGCTCGACTAGGGGAGACCCAGTACTTC.

The rearrangement joins TRBV6-2 or TRBV6-3 to TRBJ2-3, with TRBD2 matching 9 bases. V gave up 6 bases and J gave up 5 bases; unmatched junction bases: 6. The CDR3 contains 14 residues. CDR1 is MNHEY, CDR2 SVGEGT, per germline. The chain's CDR3 is CASRRGRGKDTQYF. The CDR3 DNA follows: TGTGCCAGCAGGCGCGGGAGGGGTAAAGATACGCAGTATTTT.

This clonotype was counted a single time. The chain combines TRBV7-2 with TRBJ2-7, with D maybe TRBD1 (7 bases). Trimming removed 5 bases from V and 2 bases from J, with 22 bases in between. Germline assignment: CDR1 SGHTA and CDR2 FQGNSA. The CDR3 runs 17 residues. CDR3 amino acids: CASSPPLGAGQTYEQYF. CDR3 DNA sequence: TGTGCCAGCAGCCCCCCCCTTGGGGCGGGACAGACCTACGAGCAGTACTTC.

This clonotype was recorded a few times. CDR3 loop: CSARSRTSGTYNEQYF. The CDR3, as DNA: TGCAGTGCTAGAAGTAGGACTAGCGGAACCTACAATGAGCAGTACTTC. The chain couples TRBV20-1 to TRBJ2-7; 10 bases fit TRBD2. With V trimmed by 2 bases and J by 7 bases, 14 bases remained unmatched. The CDR3 is 16 residues long. The germline CDR1 and CDR2 sequences are DFQATT and SNEGSKA (reference sequence).

This clonotype was recorded a few times. The rearrangement links TRBV6-2 or TRBV6-3 to TRBJ2-5; 13 nucleotides align to TRBD2. The V and J ends lost 2 bases and 5 bases, in that order; junction bases with no gene match: 8. The V gene's germline CDR1 is MNHEY and CDR2 SVGEGT. CDR3 size: 17 residues. DNA of the CDR3: TGTGCCAGCAGTTACGGCTCGACTAGCGGGGGGCGGGAGACCCAGTACTTC. Its translation is CASSYGSTSGGRETQYF.

The chain joins TRBV7-9 to TRBJ1-3; possible D gene TRBD1, 6 bases. CDR1 SEHNR and CDR2 FQNEAQ come from the germline V gene (reference sequence). CDR3 length: 13 residues. Trimming pared 11 bases from V and 4 bases from J, leaving 15 bases between. The CDR3 sequence: CASRGGLGNTIYF. In DNA, the CDR3 is TGTGCCTCGCGGGGGGGCCTGGGAAACACCATATATTTT.

This clonotype was recorded once. The chain is built from TRBV27 and TRBJ1-2, with unresolved D. The CDR3 runs to 16 residues. Trimming shortened V by 0 bases and J by 0 bases, and 11 bases separated the two germline ends. CDR1 and CDR2 (germline): MNHEY, SMNVEV (reference sequence). The CDR3 is CASSLSGVGSNYGYTF. The CDR3 region has the DNA TGTGCCAGCAGTTTATCTGGGGTTGGGTCTAACTATGGCTACACCTTC.

This clonotype was observed a few times. The chain joins TRBV9 to TRBJ2-3; D remains unclear. Trimming took off 5 bases at V and 6 bases at J, with 13 bases between the two ends. The CDR3 spans 13 residues. The germline gives CDR1 SGDLS, CDR2 YYNGEE. The CDR3 sequence: CASSKTARDTQYF. DNA for the CDR3: TGTGCCAGCAGTAAGACGGCCCGGGATACGCAGTATTTT. The whole variable domain, remainder taken from reference TRBV9 and TRBJ2-3, is DSGVTQTPKHLITATGQRVTLRCSPRSGDLSVYWYQQSLDQGLQFLIQYYNGEERAKGNILERFSAQQFPDLHSELNLSSLELGDSALYFCASSKTARDTQYFGPGTRLTVL.

This clonotype was counted only a few times. CDR3 DNA: TGCAGTGCTAGAGTCCCCGGTAGCGGGACCTACAATGAGCAGTTCTTC. It translates to CSARVPGSGTYNEQFF. V usage is TRBV20-1 and J usage is TRBJ2-1, with 8 bases lining up with TRBD2. CDR1 and CDR2 from the germline V gene are DFQATT and SNEGSKA (reference sequence). The ends lost 1 base at V and 2 bases at J; junction bases unmatched: 7. The CDR3 has 16 residues.

This chain links TRBV18 with TRBJ2-5; D gene uncertain. The CDR3 is made up of 13 amino acids. Germline V gives CDR1 KGHSH, CDR2 LQKENI. V was cut by 3 bases and J by 5 bases, with 10 bases left in between. CDR3 region: CASSPPSGETQYF. CDR3 sequence (DNA): TGTGCCAGCTCACCTCCGAGTGGCGAGACCCAGTACTTC.

This clonotype was counted between two and nine times. V usage is TRBV12-3 or TRBV12-4 and J usage is TRBJ2-3; D is possibly TRBD2 (5 bases). This CDR3 spans 14 amino acids. Deletions cut 5 bases from V and 1 base from J, with 10 bases between. The CDR3 loop reads CASSVRGGTDTQYF. DNA of the CDR3: TGTGCCAGCAGTGTACGGGGAGGCACAGATACGCAGTATTTT.

Note on this clonotype: This may be a read error, as it is one base from a much larger clone. The chain has TRBV29-1 and TRBJ2-3; D uncertain. Germline-derived CDR1 and CDR2 are SQVTM and ANQGSEA. CDR3 size: 16 residues. The CDR3 loop reads CSVEDKTVPGTDAQYF. The CDR3 DNA sequence: TGCAGCGTTGAAGATAAGACGGTACCTGGCACAGATGCGCAGTATTTT.

The chain joins TRBV11-2 to TRBJ2-1, with D perhaps matching TRBD2 (7 bases). The V end lost 1 base, the J end lost 14 bases, and 21 bases lay between the germline ends. CDR1 is SGHAT and CDR2 is FQNNGV in the germline V gene. The CDR3 is 15 residues long. The CDR3 loop is CASSLGGGRGFDEFF. CDR3 in DNA: TGTGCCAGCAGCTTAGGGGGGGGCAGGGGTTTTGATGAGTTCTTC.

This chain links TRBV14 with TRBJ2-1; D may be TRBD1 (6 bases). The germline V and J ends were trimmed by 8 bases and 10 bases, with 21 bases remaining between them. Germline V lookup: CDR1 SGHDN, CDR2 FVKESK. The CDR3 contains 14 residues. The DNA of the CDR3 is TGTGCCAGCGGCCTTAGGGGGTTCTCCTACGAGCAGTTCTTC. Residues: CASGLRGFSYEQFF.

This clonotype showed up just a few times. The chain links TRBV2 to TRBJ2-5; TRBD2 agrees at 9 bases. The CDR3 consists of 16 residues. The V and J ends lost 4 bases and 5 bases, in that order; junction bases with no gene match: 11. Germline V CDR1 and CDR2: SNHLY, FYNNEI. The DNA for the CDR3 is TGTGCCAGCAGTGGGCCTAGCGGGGCGAGGGAGGAGACCCAGTACTTC. This sequence encodes CASSGPSGAREETQYF.

The CDR3 sequence: CASSLSWRTSSSYEQYF. In DNA, the CDR3 is TGCGCCAGCAGCTTGAGTTGGAGGACAAGCAGCTCCTACGAGCAGTACTTC. This chain uses TRBV5-1 with TRBJ2-7, with D tentatively TRBD1 or TRBD2 (5 bases each). The V end was cut by 1 base, the J end by 0 bases, with 17 bases between. This CDR3 contains 17 residues. Germline values: CDR1 SGHRS, CDR2 YFSETQ.

The rearrangement joins TRBV5-6 to TRBJ2-3; maybe TRBD2 (6 bases). In germline, CDR1 is SGHDT, CDR2 YYEEEE. V was trimmed by 1 base and J by 0 bases, leaving 12 bases between them. The CDR3 length is 16 residues. CDR3 residues: CASSLSGGASTDTQYF. CDR3 nucleotides: TGTGCCAGCAGCTTGAGTGGCGGGGCTAGCACAGATACGCAGTATTTT.

With respect to this clonotype: The junction does not match germline at one end; this may be a read error. This chain uses TRBV4-3 with TRBJ2-4; the D gene could be TRBD1 or TRBD2 (5 bases each). The end of the DNA aligns better with TRBJ2-7, so the J call may be wrong. Germline CDR1 and CDR2: LGHNA and YSLEER. This CDR3 comprises 15 residues. The CDR3 DNA follows: TGCGCCAGCGGCCAGGGTGGGACCAGTGGCTACGAGCAGTACTTC. It yields the protein CASGQGGTSGYEQYF.

This sequence joins TRBV10-3 and TRBJ2-7; D remains ambiguous. This CDR3 spans 12 amino acids. Germline V gene data show CDR1 as ENHRY and CDR2 as SYGVKD. Trimming cost V 5 bases and J 1 base, with 6 bases left between them. The CDR3 DNA reads TGTGCCATCAGTAATGGGTCCTACGAGCAGTACTTC. Protein: CAISNGSYEQYF.